This T cell receptor (beta chain) comes out of a study of blood T cell repertoires in COVID-19. In terms of age and location, participants ranged from roughly 18 to 89 years and lived in about two dozen US areas. The CDR3 is 16 amino acids. CDR1 and CDR2 from the germline V gene are SGHAT and FQNNGV. J gave up 1 base and V 4 bases, and 5 bases lay outside the gene matches. The repertoire was sequenced with immunoSEQ multiplex PCR; TCRdb's copy has only in-frame clones and lacks some. The table shows 200,000 or so clones, with around nine tenths occurring only once. The TCR was taken from a man younger than 40 in a cohort exposed to, infected with or recovered from COVID-19 (not recorded which). Sequencing was done on a sample of PBMCs or T cells enriched from blood (not recorded which). The chain employs TRBV11-2 and TRBJ1-3; 9 nucleotides match TRBD1. The CDR3 reads CASSSIQGASGNTIYF. For the CDR3, the DNA is TGTGCCAGCAGCTCAATACAGGGGGCTTCTGGAAACACCATATATTTT.